The rows below give T cell receptor beta chains drawn from one sample of a study of cytomegalovirus exposure and HLA in healthy donors. Repertoires were generated with immunoSEQ multiplex PCR, while TCRdb's copy carries only in-frame clones and drops some. The table shows about 160,000 clones, with 75% to 90% occurring only once. Material: PBMCs. The receptor set was obtained from a woman in her forties or fifties in good health and CMV-seropositive. Both conserved end residues are part of each CDR3. Fields, in order: V gene, D gene, clone size, J gene, CDR3 DNA, CDR3 protein. D genes are given only for firm matches. Size tells how often a clone was seen (once, few, many) or the class of an expanded clone, and some rows leave it out.

TRBV19	.	.	TRBJ1-4	TGTGCCAGTAGTATAGGGAGACAGCCGGCCGCTAATGAAAAACTGTTTTTT	CASSIGRQPAANEKLFF
TRBV4-3	.	.	TRBJ2-1	TGCGCCAGCAGCCAAGACAGGGGTAGCTCCTACAATGAGCAGTTCTTC	CASSQDRGSSYNEQFF
TRBV9	TRBD1	.	TRBJ2-5	TGTGCCAGCAGCGTCGCAGGGGGCTGGGAGACCCAGTACTTC	CASSVAGGWETQYF
TRBV28	.	.	TRBJ2-7	TGTGCCACCGTAATGACACGGCCCTACGAGCAGTACTTC	CATVMTRPYEQYF
TRBV7-3	TRBD2	.	TRBJ2-3	TGTGCCAGCAGTTTAGGACTAGCGAGCGGCACAGATACGCAGTATTTT	CASSLGLASGTDTQYF
TRBV18	.	.	TRBJ1-2	TGTGCCAGCTCACCACCGACAGCAACTAACTATGGCTACACCTTC	CASSPPTATNYGYTF
TRBV5-1	.	.	TRBJ2-2	TGCGCCAGCACCCCGGGAGGGGGCAACACCGGGGAGCTGTTTTTT	CASTPGGGNTGELFF
TRBV4-3	TRBD2	.	TRBJ2-7	TGCGCCAGCAGCCAAGGCCCGACTAGCGGGGACTACGAGCAGTACTTC	CASSQGPTSGDYEQYF
TRBV4-3	TRBD2	.	TRBJ2-2	TGCGCCAGCAGCCATAACCTGCCTGTGACTAGCGGGGTAATGACCGGGGAGCTGTTTTTT	CASSHNLPVTSGVMTGELFF
TRBV9	.	.	TRBJ2-3	TGTGCCAGCAGCGCCCTTGACGGTCTAGCGAGCACAGATACGCAGTATTTT	CASSALDGLASTDTQYF
TRBV9	TRBD2	.	TRBJ2-3	TGTGCCCACGGTTCAAGGGACTACACAGATACGCAGTATTTT	CAHGSRDYTDTQYF
TRBV5-1	.	.	TRBJ2-3	TGCGCCAGCAGCTTGGCCGGGAGAGGCACAGATACGCAGTATTTT	CASSLAGRGTDTQYF
TRBV27	TRBD1	.	TRBJ2-1	TGTGCCAGCAGTTTATGGGGACAGGGGCCCTACAATGAGCAGTTCTTC	CASSLWGQGPYNEQFF
TRBV29-1	TRBD1	.	TRBJ2-7	TGCAGCGTCCCCGGGACAGGAGGTCTCGAGCAGTACTTC	CSVPGTGGLEQYF
TRBV2	TRBD2	.	TRBJ2-7	TGTGCCGGCCACCTGGGCGGGAGCGCCTACGAGCAGTACTTC	CAGHLGGSAYEQYF
TRBV5-1	TRBD2	.	TRBJ2-3	TGCGCCAGCTCCCGTTTAATACCCGGGACTAGCGGGAGGATGGATACGCAGTATTTT	CASSRLIPGTSGRMDTQYF
TRBV9	TRBD2	.	TRBJ2-2	TGTGCCAGCAGCGGGGGGGGGCTAGGGACTAGCGCAGAGCTGTTTTTT	CASSGGGLGTSAELFF
TRBV2	TRBD2	.	TRBJ2-7	TGTGCCAGCAGCGAGACTAGCCGATCTACGGAGCAGTACTTC	CASSETSRSTEQYF
TRBV11-2	TRBD1	.	TRBJ2-7	TGTGCCAGCAGCTTGTACCCTCCGGGACAGGGTTACGAGCAGTACTTC	CASSLYPPGQGYEQYF
TRBV7-2	TRBD1	.	TRBJ2-4	TGTGCCAGCAGCTTTTCGGGACAGGGTTTCAACATTCAGTACTTC	CASSFSGQGFNIQYF
TRBV5-1	TRBD1	.	TRBJ2-7	TGCGCCAGCAGCCCGCGGACAGGGGCTACTACCTACGAGCAGTACTTC	CASSPRTGATTYEQYF
TRBV29-1	.	.	TRBJ2-4	TGCAGCGTTGGAGGGGGGGCCGGGGGAAACATTCAGTACTTC	CSVGGGAGGNIQYF
TRBV2	TRBD1	.	TRBJ2-1	TGTGCCAGCACCCAGGGACAGGGAAGGATCAATGAGCAGTTCTTC	CASTQGQGRINEQFF
TRBV18	TRBD1	.	TRBJ1-5	TGTGCCAGCTCAGTCGACAGGGGGAAGCCCCAGCATTTT	CASSVDRGKPQHF
TRBV5-5	TRBD1	.	TRBJ1-1	TGTGCCAGCAGCTTGGTACAGGGGGCGTTTACTGAAGCTTTCTTT	CASSLVQGAFTEAFF
TRBV18	.	.	TRBJ2-5	TGTGCCAGCTCACCGGGAGTTCAAGAGACCCAGTACTTC	CASSPGVQETQYF
TRBV10-2	TRBD2	.	TRBJ2-7	TGCGCCAGCAGTCCTCCCCTCCTAGCGGGGGTCTCCTACGAGCAGTACTTC	CASSPPLLAGVSYEQYF
TRBV6-1	TRBD2	.	TRBJ2-3	TGTGCCAGCAGTGAGAAGGCTAGCGGACCAGATACGCAGTATTTT	CASSEKASGPDTQYF
TRBV19	TRBD1	.	TRBJ1-5	TGTGCCAGTAGTATAGGGACAGGCCCCCATCAGCCCCAGCATTTT	CASSIGTGPHQPQHF
TRBV6-4	TRBD1	.	TRBJ2-5	TGTGCCAGCTCACGGGACAGCAAAGAGACCCAGTACTTC	CASSRDSKETQYF
TRBV15	TRBD1	.	TRBJ1-5	TGTGCCACCAGCAGAGACTCCGGGACAGTTCCTCAGCCCCAGCATTTT	CATSRDSGTVPQPQHF
TRBV7-3	.	.	TRBJ1-2	TGTGCCAGCAGCCCTGGGGCAGGTCCCTATGGCTACACCTTC	CASSPGAGPYGYTF
TRBV7-2	.	.	TRBJ1-3	TGTGCCAGCAGCTTACAGTCGGCAGGAACTTCTGGAAACACCATATATTTT	CASSLQSAGTSGNTIYF
TRBV28	.	.	TRBJ2-7	TGTGCCAGCAGTCCATTCCTGGACAGCCACTACGAGCAGTACTTC	CASSPFLDSHYEQYF
TRBV18	.	.	TRBJ2-7	TGTGCCAGCTCACCGGGCACCTACGAGCAGTACTTC	CASSPGTYEQYF
TRBV7-9	.	.	TRBJ1-1	TGTGCCAGCAGCATCTCGGGACAGAACACTGAAGCTTTCTTT	CASSISGQNTEAFF
TRBV18	TRBD1	.	TRBJ2-3	TGTGCCAGCTCACCCACGATATGGGGACAGGGGACAGATACGCAGTATTTT	CASSPTIWGQGTDTQYF
TRBV7-9	TRBD1	.	TRBJ2-2	TGTGCCATCCGACAGGGGTCAGGGGGGACCGGGGAGCTGTTTTTT	CAIRQGSGGTGELFF
TRBV15	TRBD2	.	TRBJ2-2	TGTGCCACCAGCAGACGGGAGGGGACCGGGGAGCTGTTTTTT	CATSRREGTGELFF
TRBV7-9	.	.	TRBJ1-1	TGTGCCAGCAGCGCCGCTGGGGGGACTGAAGCTTTCTTT	CASSAAGGTEAFF
TRBV7-3	.	.	TRBJ2-3	TGTGCCAGCAGCTTAGGACTAACCACAGATACGCAGTATTTT	CASSLGLTTDTQYF
TRBV7-8	.	.	TRBJ1-5	TGTGCCAGCAGCTTGGGGGTCACAGGGAGCAATCAGCCCCAGCATTTT	CASSLGVTGSNQPQHF
TRBV7-2	.	.	TRBJ2-7	TGTGCCAGCAGCTCAGGGTTGTCTGGAACCTACGAGCAGTACTTC	CASSSGLSGTYEQYF
TRBV18	TRBD1	.	TRBJ1-4	TGTGCCAGCGAGGGACAGGGAGTAACTAATGAAAAACTGTTTTTT	CASEGQGVTNEKLFF
TRBV4-3	.	.	TRBJ2-7	TGCGCCAGCAGCCAAAGGACTTCCTACGAGCAGTACTTC	CASSQRTSYEQYF
TRBV5-4	.	once	TRBJ2-5	TGTGCCAGCAGCTTGGGACCAGCCCTAGGTCGGGAGACCCAGTACTTC	CASSLGPALGRETQYF
TRBV7-2	.	.	TRBJ2-5	TGTGCCAGCAGCTTAGCTCATTGGCGGGACGGAGAGACCCAGTACTTC	CASSLAHWRDGETQYF
TRBV5-8	.	few	TRBJ2-1	TGTGCCAGCAGCCCGAGGAATGAGCAGTTCTTC	CASSPRNEQFF